This TCR beta chain derives from a study of T cells in Graves' hyperthyroidism and ophthalmopathy. Template material for amplifying TCR beta CDR3 regions consisted of RNA transcripts. HTBI primers drove first-round RT-PCR of the TCR CDR3. TCRdb passed the multiplex PCR reads through MiXCR, listing each CDR3 protein once. The sample contains a few hundred thousand distinct CDR3 sequences, approximately 22% of which appear only once. At least ten counts were recorded for this clonotype. Antigen specificity is unknown. The V end lost 1 base, the J end lost 7 bases, and 19 bases lay between the germline ends. The germline CDR1 and CDR2 sequences are DFQATT and SNEGSKA (reference sequence). CDR3 length: 16 residues. Thyroid ultrasound, orbital computed tomography, clinical symptoms, and serum thyroxine and TRAb underpinned diagnoses. Whole-study findings and limits: Clonotypes that were expanded in thyroid above 0.001 mostly appeared in blood too.

The sequenced sample consisted of blood. The origin of this receptor is a woman in her forties or fifties with Graves' hyperthyroidism. The V and J genes are TRBV20-1 and TRBJ2-2; TRBD1 might be the D (5 bases). The CDR3 region is CSARAYPKGNGGELFF. Here the CDR3 DNA reads TGCAGTGCTAGAGCCTACCCGAAGGGGAACGGCGGGGAGCTGTTTTTT.